This TCR beta chain stems from a study of cytomegalovirus exposure and HLA in healthy donors. Turning to this clone: The antigen is unknown.

The V segment lost 5 bases and the J segment 0 bases; nucleotides outside the gene matches: 6. The CDR3 runs to 18 residues. Germline assignment: CDR1 LGHNA and CDR2 YNFKEQ. Study-level findings and limits: A later analysis revealed that TCR association rates differed between HLA loci, peaking at DRB1 and bottoming out at HLA-C.

The PCR had 60 Vbeta and 13 Jbeta primers. Original analysis: Roughly 80 million unique TCR beta chains, roughly 11 million shared, were counted in a later analysis. TCRdb keeps only in-frame clones here, not all; method: immunoSEQ multiplex PCR. V, J and clone size were drawn from that table, and D and trimming were deduced from the DNA. The sample lists roughly 120,000 clones, around 77% occurring once. The chain couples TRBV4-2 to TRBJ2-6; 11 bases map to TRBD1. The TCR comes from a young man in good health and CMV-seropositive. The source material was PBMCs. The CDR3 coding sequence is TGTGCCAGCAGCTACGGACAGGGGGCTTTCTCTGGGGCCAACGTCCTGACTTTC. Amino acid sequence: CASSYGQGAFSGANVLTF.